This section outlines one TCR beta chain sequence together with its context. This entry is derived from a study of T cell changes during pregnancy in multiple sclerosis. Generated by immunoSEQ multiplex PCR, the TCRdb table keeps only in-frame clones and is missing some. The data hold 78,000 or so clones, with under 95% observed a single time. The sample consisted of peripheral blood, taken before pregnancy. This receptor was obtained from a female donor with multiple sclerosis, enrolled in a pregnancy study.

The chain's CDR3 is CASTVAGGPFTGELFF. The DNA of the CDR3 is TGTGCCAGCACCGTAGCGGGGGGGCCTTTCACCGGGGAGCTGTTTTTT. V gene TRBV27 combines with J gene TRBJ2-2; 11 bases are a match to TRBD2. Looked up from germline, CDR1 is MNHEY and CDR2 is SMNVEV (reference sequence). This CDR3 comprises 16 residues. J lost 4 bases, V lost 7 bases, and 8 bases had no gene match.